These 23 T cell receptor beta chains share one sample of origin, sequenced in a study of T cell changes during pregnancy in multiple sclerosis (dated by TCRdb to about 2019). The library relied on the immunoSEQ multiplex PCR assay. TCRdb holds this immuneACCESS table with in-frame rearrangements only. Some clones are missing; in checked studies, unresolved V genes explain under half, and the rest has no known cause. The sample includes approximately 23,000 clones, with approximately 90% observed a single time. Together, the top ten hold approximately 0.57% of the sample. The sequencing used CD4+ T cells from peripheral blood mononuclear cells, collected after pregnancy. All receptors derive from a female donor in good health, enrolled as a control in a pregnancy study.

The chain uses TRBV5-1 and TRBJ2-1; the D gene is possibly TRBD1 (6 bases). This CDR3 is built from 14 residues. Germline V gene sequence: CDR1 SGHRS, CDR2 YFSETQ. V shed 4 bases and J shed 9 bases, with 17 bases lying between them. The CDR3 bases are TGCGCCAGCAGCGTGGAGACAGGCATTTTTGAGCAGTTCTTC. Its protein product is CASSVETGIFEQFF.

DNA for the CDR3: TGCAGCGTGAAACAACCGGGACAGGGGATTACGCAGTATTTT. The encoded protein is CSVKQPGQGITQYF. The rearrangement links TRBV29-1 to TRBJ2-3, with 10 nucleotides matching TRBD1. The CDR3 is 14 amino acids. Per germline, CDR1 SQVTM and CDR2 ANQGSEA. V lost 6 bases to trimming and J lost 8 bases; unmatched junction nucleotides: 11.

This chain connects TRBV7-2 to TRBJ1-1, with 8 bases matching TRBD1. CDR1 is SGHTA, CDR2 FQGNSA, per germline. V was pared by 0 bases and J by 11 bases, with 5 bases of the junction left unmatched. This CDR3 has 13 residues. The CDR3 spells CASSLALRDRAFF. DNA for the CDR3: TGTGCCAGCAGCTTAGCACTCCGGGACAGGGCTTTCTTT.

The chain combines TRBV29-1 with TRBJ2-1; TRBD1 matches at 9 bases. The CDR3 runs 13 residues. CDR1 and CDR2 (germline): SQVTM, ANQGSEA. J was trimmed by 10 bases and V by 6 bases; bases with no gene match: 10. CDR3 in DNA: TGCAGCGTCCCGGGACAGGGCGGTGGGGAGCAGTTCTTC. Its translation is CSVPGQGGGEQFF.

V gene TRBV9 combines with J gene TRBJ2-3; D unresolved. This CDR3 spans 14 amino acids. Germline V gives CDR1 SGDLS, CDR2 YYNGEE. V was trimmed by 3 bases and J by 2 bases, leaving 10 bases between them. This CDR3 is CASSGRWSTDTQYF. The CDR3 coding sequence is TGTGCCAGCAGCGGCCGGTGGTCCACAGATACGCAGTATTTT.

The chain is built from TRBV14 and TRBJ1-6; D gene uncertain. V dropped 0 bases and J dropped 11 bases, with 5 bases sitting between them. Germline CDR1 and CDR2: SGHDN and FVKESK. The CDR3 sequence is 12 residues long. The CDR3 DNA is TGTGCCAGCAGCCAAGACCGTCCACCCCTCCACTTT. As protein: CASSQDRPPLHF.

V and J are TRBV7-9 and TRBJ2-3, with D maybe TRBD1 (6 bases). The V and J ends lost 1 base and 2 bases respectively, with 16 bases between them. Germline V gene sequence: CDR1 SEHNR, CDR2 FQNEAQ (reference sequence). The CDR3 has 17 amino acids. The CDR3 is CASSLGTGYLITDTQYF. CDR3 coding DNA: TGTGCCAGCAGCTTAGGCACAGGGTACCTTATCACAGATACGCAGTATTTT.

This clone was found once. The rearrangement joins TRBV6-4 to TRBJ2-1; D not resolved. The CDR3 covers 14 residues. The ends were cut back, 5 bases at V and 7 bases at J, with 15 bases in the middle. The germline gives CDR1 MRHNA, CDR2 SNTAGT. For the CDR3, the DNA is TGTGCCAGCAGTCCCCGCCCCGCCGGTAATGAGCAGTTCTTC. This encodes CASSPRPAGNEQFF.

This rearrangement joins TRBV30 to TRBJ2-2; tentatively, D is TRBD2 (6 bases). CDR1 is GTSNPN, CDR2 SVGIG, per germline (reference sequence). The length of the CDR3 is 16 residues. V lost 0 bases, J lost 4 bases, and 15 bases lay in between. The CDR3 protein is CAWSVGAGRITGELFF. The CDR3 DNA follows: TGTGCCTGGAGTGTAGGGGCGGGAAGGATCACCGGGGAGCTGTTTTTT.

The chain combines TRBV9 with TRBJ2-1; TRBD2 matches 12 bases. The trim removed 2 bases at V and 10 bases at J, leaving 4 bases unmatched. The germline V gene has CDR1 SGDLS and CDR2 YYNGEE. The CDR3 is 14 amino acids. The CDR3 region is CASSVTSGGREQFF. CDR3 nucleotide sequence: TGTGCCAGCAGCGTGACTAGCGGGGGTAGGGAGCAGTTCTTC. Using reference TRBV9 and TRBJ2-1 for the parts outside the CDR3, the full variable domain is DSGVTQTPKHLITATGQRVTLRCSPRSGDLSVYWYQQSLDQGLQFLIQYYNGEERAKGNILERFSAQQFPDLHSELNLSSLELGDSALYFCASSVTSGGREQFFGPGTRLTVL.

The chain has TRBV7-9 and TRBJ2-7; possible D gene TRBD1, 6 bases. The length of the CDR3 is 14 residues. V was trimmed by 5 bases and J by 6 bases, leaving 17 bases between them. From germline, CDR1 is SEHNR and CDR2 FQNEAQ (reference sequence). CDR3 sequence: CASSGSTGPLEQYF. The CDR3, as DNA: TGTGCCAGCAGCGGATCGACAGGCCCCCTCGAGCAGTACTTC.

This clone was detected once. This sample also contains other DNA sequences that code for the same CDR3. The gene calls are TRBV7-2 and TRBJ2-1; D possibly corresponds to TRBD1 (5 bases). This CDR3 is 14 amino acids long. V lost 0 bases to trimming and J lost 5 bases, with 8 bases between them. Germline assignment: CDR1 SGHTA and CDR2 FQGNSA. The chain's CDR3 is CASSLASGNNEQFF. Written as DNA, the CDR3 is TGTGCCAGCAGCTTAGCGTCAGGGAACAATGAGCAGTTCTTC.

This clone was observed a few times. The CDR3 sequence is CACRQPNQPQHF. The CDR3 DNA reads TGTGCCTGCCGACAGCCCAATCAGCCCCAGCATTTT. V usage is TRBV30 and J usage is TRBJ1-5; tentatively, D is TRBD1 (5 bases). Trimming cost V 6 bases and J 3 bases, with 9 bases left between them. The CDR3 has 12 residues. Germline CDR1 GTSNPN, CDR2 SVGIG (reference sequence).

The chain joins TRBV9 to TRBJ1-6; 10 bases match TRBD1. The J segment lost 6 bases and the V segment lost 3 bases, leaving 3 bases of the junction unmatched. CDR1 and CDR2 from the germline V gene are SGDLS and YYNGEE. This CDR3 has 15 amino acids. The CDR3 region is CASSEGTGVNSPLHF. CDR3 in DNA: TGTGCCAGCAGCGAGGGGACAGGGGTTAATTCACCCCTCCACTTT.

The chain is built from TRBV19 and TRBJ2-7; TRBD2 might be the D (5 bases). CDR3 length equals 14 residues. Trimming removed 10 bases from V and 1 base from J, with 17 bases in between. The germline V gene encodes CDR1 LNHDA and CDR2 SQIVND (reference sequence). This CDR3 is CATPVGEASYEQYF. CDR3 DNA sequence: TGTGCCACCCCTGTGGGAGAGGCGTCCTACGAGCAGTACTTC.

The chain carries TRBV6-5 and TRBJ2-7, with D tentatively TRBD2 (6 bases). Germline loops: CDR1 MNHEY, CDR2 SVGAGI. The CDR3 loop spans 14 amino acids. Trimming removed 10 bases at V and 2 bases at J, with 18 bases between. The DNA for the CDR3 is TGTGCCACGTACGGAGGGGTAAGAACCTACGAGCAGTACTTC. The encoded protein is CATYGGVRTYEQYF.

The DNA of the CDR3 is TGTGCCAGCAGTCCCAGCGGAGGGAACTATGGCTACACCTTC. Protein sequence: CASSPSGGNYGYTF. This chain links TRBV7-8 with TRBJ1-2; no firm D call. CDR1 and CDR2 (germline): SGHVS, FQNEAQ. The CDR3 runs 14 residues. Trimming took 6 bases from V and 2 from J, leaving 13 bases between them.

The rearrangement links TRBV7-3 to TRBJ2-3; D might be TRBD1 (6 bases). Germline lookup yields CDR1 SGHTA and CDR2 FQGTGA. Trimming removed 2 bases at V and 4 bases at J, with 10 bases between. CDR3 length: 14 residues. Here the CDR3 DNA reads TGTGCCAGCAGCTTAGGGGGCTCCCCAGATACGCAGTATTTT. It is translated as CASSLGGSPDTQYF.

The chain combines TRBV7-2 with TRBJ2-1; 9 bases are a match to TRBD2. Unmatched junction bases numbered 4, after V lost 1 base and J lost 3 bases. Germline assignment: CDR1 SGHTA and CDR2 FQGNSA. The CDR3 covers 16 residues. CDR3 nucleotide sequence: TGTGCCAGCAGCTTAGGAGCGGGAGGACACTACAATGAGCAGTTCTTC. Its translation: CASSLGAGGHYNEQFF.

This chain joins TRBV30 and TRBJ1-4; TRBD1 matches at 9 bases. Germline V gene lookup returns CDR1 GTSNPN and CDR2 SVGIG (reference sequence). The V segment lost 0 bases and the J segment 5 bases; nucleotides outside the gene matches: 7. This CDR3 spans 16 amino acids. CDR3 DNA: TGTGCCTGGAGTGTAAAGGGACAGGGCAACAATGAAAAACTGTTTTTT. Its protein is CAWSVKGQGNNEKLFF. The full variable domain, rest sourced from reference TRBV30 and TRBJ1-4, is SQTIHQWPATLVQPVGSPLSLECTVEGTSNPNLYWYRQAAGRGLQLLFYSVGIGQISSEVPQNLSASRPQDRQFILSSKKLLLSDSGFYLCAWSVKGQGNNEKLFFGSGTQLSVL.

The gene calls are TRBV9 and TRBJ2-4; no definite D call. This CDR3 has 11 amino acids. Trimming removed 10 bases from V and 6 bases from J, with 11 bases in between. Germline V CDR1 and CDR2: SGDLS, YYNGEE. The CDR3 reads CAPRPGNIQYF. The CDR3 nucleotides are TGTGCCCCTAGACCGGGAAACATTCAGTACTTC.

This chain joins TRBV18 and TRBJ2-2; D is ambiguous. There are 13 residues in the CDR3. V gave up 2 bases and J gave up 6 bases, with 7 bases separating them. Germline V gene sequence: CDR1 KGHSH, CDR2 LQKENI. CDR3 region: CASSPRSAGELFF. CDR3 bases: TGTGCCAGCTCACCAAGGAGCGCCGGGGAGCTGTTTTTT.

The chain uses TRBV13 and TRBJ1-1, with D possibly matching TRBD1 (5 bases). The CDR3 runs to 16 residues. V was clipped by 6 bases and J by 3 bases, with 20 bases between them. The germline CDR1 and CDR2 sequences are PRHDT and FYEKMQ (reference sequence). CDR3 nucleotides: TGTGCCAGCAGACCCGGTGCGCAGGGTTGGGACACTGAAGCTTTCTTT. Translation: CASRPGAQGWDTEAFF.